This T cell receptor (beta chain) was captured in a study of Graves' ophthalmopathy and Graves' hyperthyroidism (dated by TCRdb to between 2017 and 2018). For the study in its entirety: Peripheral blood was collected at initial diagnosis, prior to any treatment. The study used signatures of the TCR beta repertoire to tell Graves' ophthalmopathy apart from Graves' hyperthyroidism and to predict which patients would progress to ophthalmopathy. In total, under 150 blood samples were TCR-sequenced: 43 ophthalmopathy, 75 hyperthyroidism and about 17 hyperthyroidism-to-ophthalmopathy patients. To explore V-J signatures distinguishing ophthalmopathy from hyperthyroidism, a discovery set of about a hundred patients (about 44 ophthalmopathy, roughly 60 stable hyperthyroidism) was enrolled. An independent validation cohort was composed of fewer than 20 hyperthyroidism patients and some 16 patients who later progressed from hyperthyroidism to ophthalmopathy. In several hyperthyroidism patients, the T-cell repertoires found in thyroid tissue were compared with those found in blood. After sampling, hyperthyroidism patients received methimazole starting at 30 mg daily, and ophthalmopathy patients received high-dose intravenous methylprednisolone. Broad study findings and their caveats: In validation, the model predicted ophthalmopathy progression with about 71% sensitivity and 72% to 80% specificity; roughly 12 predicted patients were CT-confirmed with GO in a median of roughly 6.8 months. Ophthalmopathy was separated from stable hyperthyroidism by the 13-signature model with roughly 87% sensitivity and around 81% specificity in cross-validation and with 80%/75% in the test set. Most of the expanded thyroid clonotypes with a frequency above 0.001 were also detected in blood, and it was suggested that the thyroid immune response may be reflected by blood repertoires. Sample size was not predetermined statistically, and investigators were not blinded to group allocation.

The ophthalmopathy patients had moderately to severely active disease, with a Clinical Activity Score of 3 or higher, a NOSPECS grade of 4 or higher, and a disease duration of less than 3 months. Patients with other autoimmune diseases, uncontrolled infections, pregnancy or lactation were excluded. Clinical symptoms, serum thyroxine, TRAb, thyroid ultrasound and orbital computed tomography formed the basis of the diagnosis. Using Ficoll-Paque density gradient centrifugation, PBMCs were isolated from roughly 9.2 ml of fresh peripheral blood. Trizol reagent was used to extract the total RNA, and its quality was then checked on an Agilent 2100 Bioanalyzer. From a lookup of the germline V gene, CDR1 and CDR2 are SNHLY and FYNNEI. From the cysteine through the phenylalanine, the CDR3 covers 15 amino acids. CDR3 DNA is the only sequence kept; it has 45 bases, read in frame from the first base. This clonotype has a count of ten or more. Its recognized antigen is unknown. No quality values exist for individual bases; no much larger clone is one base distant.

For repertoire sequencing, TCR beta CDR3 regions were amplified from RNA transcripts. A first-round RT-PCR used HTBI primers with the Qiagen OneStep RT-PCR kit, followed by a second-round multiplex PCR, size selection and purification. Libraries were sequenced on an Illumina HiSeq2000 using paired-end 100 bp reads. The paper's data handling went like this. Reads were processed with SOAPnuke, discarding reads with adapters, uncalled bases, mean Phred below 15, or no exact constant-primer or identifier match. COPE v1.2.5 was used to merge the high-quality paired reads. Unique nucleotide sequences were defined as clonotypes and aligned to IMGT TRB V, D and J references using MiTCR v1.1. The analysis was limited to V-J combinations with a frequency above 0.0001, which together covered 99.2% of repertoires. A TCR clonal expansion and chaos score per V-J combination was defined as the ratio of F50 clonal expansion to chaos observed in the TCRdist matrix. Welch's t-statistics and random forest were used to reduce the features to approximately 13 V-J combinations, which were then used as input to a naive Bayes classifier. The similarity between thyroid and blood repertoires was quantified using the Morisita-Horn index. The raw public data were reprocessed by TCRdb itself: fastp quality trimming at Q25, MiXCR clonotype calling, in-frame beta chains only. Every CDR3 protein is listed once, alongside the most common genes and DNA of its rows. The V and J calls were not made by the authors but by TCRdb's processing. The sample records 650,000 to 900,000 distinct CDR3 sequences, approximately 40% of which are singletons. The biggest ten clones account for 44% of the sample.

Recombination linked TRBV2 to TRBJ2-5; 8 bases in the middle match TRBD2. The sample was peripheral blood. The TCR originated in an adult man with Graves' ophthalmopathy. The DNA reads TGTGCTTCTCAGGGCGGGGGGCCTTTCCAAGAGACCCAGTACTTC. The translation is CASQGGGPFQETQYF. Reference TRBV2 and TRBJ2-5 genes cover what lies past the CDR3, so the full variable domain is EPEVTQTPSHQVTQMGQEVILRCVPISNHLYFYWYRQILGQKVEFLVSFYNNEISEKSEIFDDQFSVERPDGSNFTLKIRSTKLEDSAMYFCASQGGGPFQETQYFGPGTRLLVL.